Following are 2 T cell receptor beta chains from one sample sequenced in a study of prognosis after radiotherapy for stage I lung cancer. Amplicons of TCR beta CDR3 were generated from genomic DNA by two-round multiplex PCR. Individual primers that were specific to each TRBV and TRBJ gene served in first-round PCR. TCRdb re-called the multiplex PCR reads through MiXCR, storing one row per CDR3 protein. The data contain some 38,000 distinct CDR3 sequences, around a quarter of them singletons. The source material was PBMCs, sampled before or after stereotactic body radiation therapy (not recorded which). The source of these receptors is a donor over 45 with non-small cell lung cancer.

In its sample, this clonotype was seen once. The chain uses TRBV6-1 and TRBJ1-1, with D perhaps matching TRBD1 (5 bases). V was trimmed by 4 bases and J by 8 bases, leaving 23 bases between them. The CDR3 has 16 residues. Germline V gene data show CDR1 as MNHNS and CDR2 as SASEGT. DNA for the CDR3: TGTGCCAGCAGTGGGACGGGGGGAAGTCCATTTAGAGAAGCTTTCTTT. The encoded protein is CASSGTGGSPFREAFF.

The table lists this clonotype with many counts. This chain joins TRBV20-1 and TRBJ2-1, with 10 bases that match TRBD2. Germline V gene lookup returns CDR1 DFQATT and CDR2 SNEGSKA (reference sequence). Trimming took 0 bases from V and 0 from J; bases not matched to a gene: 5. CDR3 length: 17 amino acids. The CDR3: CSARDLSGRASYNEQFF. In DNA, the CDR3 is TGCAGTGCTAGAGATTTGAGCGGGAGGGCCTCCTACAATGAGCAGTTCTTC.